This paragraph reports one T cell receptor (beta chain). The authors' processing: Using reference gene primer amplification, nucleated cell counts were estimated. Using immunoSEQ multiplex PCR, the repertoire was profiled, and TCRdb retains in-frame clones only, with some absent. That table is the source of V, J and clone size, and D and trimming were worked out from the DNA. The sample includes around 94,000 clones, about 91% of them seen just once. The data stem from a study of blood T cell repertoires in COVID-19. In the study overall: The United States, Italy and Spain supplied acute and convalescent COVID-19 samples. T cells, B-cell-depleted T cells, or PBMCs provided the cDNA or gDNA that served as material.

Germline V lookup: CDR1 GTSNPN, CDR2 SVGIG (reference sequence). V was pared by 2 bases and J by 5 bases, with 16 bases between. This CDR3 region has 14 residues. The source material was peripheral blood. The chain employs TRBV30 and TRBJ2-7; weak D call: TRBD1 (5 bases). The receptor's source is a man aged 18 to 29 with acute or convalescent COVID-19. CDR3 DNA: TGTGCCTGGAGTTCAGGGCAGGGAAGCAACGAGCAGTACTTC. Its protein product is CAWSSGQGSNEQYF.